The 26 T cell receptor beta chains given below trace back to one sample, sequenced in a study of blood T cell repertoires in COVID-19. Sequencing used immunoSEQ multiplex PCR; TCRdb keeps in-frame clones, though not all of them. Found here are around 84,000 clones, roughly 86% of them singletons; the top ten hold roughly 8%. Material for sequencing was peripheral blood. These receptors all come from a man aged 80 or over with active or convalescent COVID-19.

This clone was detected only once. The V call is TRBV28, the J call TRBJ1-4; TRBD1 might be the D (5 bases). The CDR3 contains 14 residues. Trimming left V 7 bases short and J 2 bases short, with 11 bases between. From germline, CDR1 is MDHEN and CDR2 SYDVKM. CDR3 in DNA: TGTGCCAGCACCGCGGGGGGGACTAATGAAAAACTGTTTTTT. As protein: CASTAGGTNEKLFF.

The J gene is TRBJ2-5, the V gene TRBV2; perhaps TRBD1 as D (5 bases). Germline V CDR1 and CDR2: SNHLY, FYNNEI. The CDR3 length is 14 residues. Trimming took off 4 bases at V and 6 bases at J, with 15 bases between the two ends. In DNA, the CDR3 is TGTGCCAGCAGTGTGGTGCAGGGTGAGCAGACCCAGTACTTC. Translation: CASSVVQGEQTQYF. Together with reference TRBV2 and TRBJ2-5, the CDR3 gives the full variable domain: EPEVTQTPSHQVTQMGQEVILRCVPISNHLYFYWYRQILGQKVEFLVSFYNNEISEKSEIFDDQFSVERPDGSNFTLKIRSTKLEDSAMYFCASSVVQGEQTQYFGPGTRLLVL.

V is TRBV24-1 and J is TRBJ1-5, with D uncertain. Trimming took off 2 bases at V and 3 bases at J, with 16 bases between the two ends. CDR1 and CDR2 from the germline V gene are KGHDR and SFDVKD. The length of the CDR3 is 17 residues. For the CDR3, the DNA is TGTGCCACCAGTGATTCCCGGGGAGGAACGCACAATCAGCCCCAGCATTTT. Translating it yields CATSDSRGGTHNQPQHF.

The chain employs TRBV28 and TRBJ1-5, with 7 bases fitting TRBD1. CDR1 MDHEN and CDR2 SYDVKM come from the germline V gene. This CDR3 has 15 residues. After removal of 5 bases from V and 0 bases from J, the junction contained 4 bases not matched to a gene. The CDR3 sequence is CASSTGTASNQPQHF. The CDR3 nucleotides are TGTGCCAGCAGTACCGGGACAGCTAGCAATCAGCCCCAGCATTTT.

The V and J genes are TRBV5-4 and TRBJ1-5, with 9 positions matching TRBD1. Per germline, CDR1 SGHNT and CDR2 YYREEE (reference sequence). After removal of 4 bases from V and 4 bases from J, the junction contained 9 bases not matched to a gene. The CDR3 is made up of 16 amino acids. CDR3 amino acids: CASSLQGQGFNQPQHF. The CDR3 DNA sequence: TGTGCCAGCAGCCTCCAGGGACAGGGATTTAATCAGCCCCAGCATTTT.

CDR3: CAISDGRTIISGNTIYF. In nucleotides, the CDR3 is TGTGCCATCAGTGATGGAAGGACTATTATCTCTGGAAACACCATATATTTT. J is TRBJ1-3 and V is TRBV10-3, with no clear D. The length of the CDR3 is 17 residues. Trimming took 3 bases from V and 0 from J, leaving 15 bases between them. Germline V gene data show CDR1 as ENHRY and CDR2 as SYGVKD.

The gene calls are TRBV4-1 and TRBJ1-5; TRBD1 matches 9 bases. Germline V gene sequence: CDR1 MGHRA, CDR2 YSYEKL. V lost 1 base, J lost 4 bases, and 5 bases stayed unmatched. This CDR3 spans 16 amino acids. In DNA, the CDR3 is TGCGCCAGCAGCCAAGGATCCGGGACAGGGAATCAGCCCCAGCATTTT. Residues: CASSQGSGTGNQPQHF.

This sequence joins TRBV11-3 and TRBJ2-1; 8 bases line up with TRBD2. The germline gives CDR1 SGHNT, CDR2 YENEEA. With V trimmed by 7 bases and J by 7 bases, 6 bases remained unmatched. The CDR3 contains 13 residues. Here the CDR3 DNA reads TGTGCCAGCACGCTCGGGGGGGGTAATGAGCAGTTCTTC. Its translation: CASTLGGGNEQFF.

The rearrangement uses TRBV28 and TRBJ1-1, with D perhaps TRBD1 (5 bases). V lost 2 bases and J lost 0, with 10 bases in between. This CDR3 contains 15 residues. Germline V gene data show CDR1 as MDHEN and CDR2 as SYDVKM. The CDR3 nucleotides read TGTGCCAGCAGTTTAGTAGACAGACTGAACACTGAAGCTTTCTTT. This encodes CASSLVDRLNTEAFF.

This chain connects TRBV7-2 to TRBJ1-5, with D unresolved. Looked up from germline, CDR1 is SGHTA and CDR2 is FQGNSA. This CDR3 is built from 12 residues. The ends were cut back, 2 bases at V and 7 bases at J, with 6 bases in the middle. DNA of the CDR3: TGTGCCAGCAGCTTACCCCTACAGCCCCAGCATTTT. It is translated as CASSLPLQPQHF.

The count of this clone is one. The V call is TRBV18, the J call TRBJ2-2; D possibly corresponds to TRBD1 (5 bases). V gave up 3 bases and J gave up 1 base, with 9 bases separating them. The CDR3 is made up of 15 amino acids. Germline V lookup: CDR1 KGHSH, CDR2 LQKENI. The CDR3 DNA reads TGTGCCAGCTCACCGGTGGGGCGGAACACCGGGGAGCTGTTTTTT. Translation gives CASSPVGRNTGELFF.

The chain links TRBV27 to TRBJ2-2, with 11 positions matching TRBD2. The CDR3 covers 16 residues. The V segment lost 4 bases and the J segment 4 bases; nucleotides outside the gene matches: 5. CDR1 and CDR2 from the germline V gene are MNHEY and SMNVEV (reference sequence). CDR3 in DNA: TGTGCCAGCAGTTCACTAGCGGGAGAGGCCACCGGGGAGCTGTTTTTT. It encodes CASSSLAGEATGELFF.

V gene TRBV5-1 combines with J gene TRBJ2-2, with D possibly being TRBD1 (6 bases). The CDR3 is 15 residues long. The V gene's germline CDR1 is SGHRS and CDR2 YFSETQ. V lost 2 bases to trimming and J lost 2 bases, with 10 bases between them. This chain's CDR3 is CASSFIQGNTGELFF. Here the CDR3 DNA reads TGCGCCAGCAGCTTTATACAGGGAAACACCGGGGAGCTGTTTTTT.

This clone has just one count. The rearrangement joins TRBV6-1 to TRBJ2-1, with 7 bases identical to TRBD1. The V gene end was trimmed by 3 bases and the J gene end by 1 base; junction bases not matched to a gene: 3. Looked up from germline, CDR1 is MNHNS and CDR2 is SASEGT. This CDR3 comprises 15 residues. As DNA, the CDR3 is TGTGCCAGCAGTGAGACAGGGATATCCTACAATGAGCAGTTCTTC. As protein: CASSETGISYNEQFF.

The chain combines TRBV5-1 with TRBJ2-3; 7 nucleotides agree with TRBD2. Germline lookup yields CDR1 SGHRS and CDR2 YFSETQ. With V trimmed by 2 bases and J by 1 base, 13 bases remained unmatched. CDR3 length: 18 amino acids. DNA for the CDR3: TGCGCCAGCAGCTTATCCCCCCACGGGAGCGGGGGCACAGATACGCAGTATTTT. Amino acids: CASSLSPHGSGGTDTQYF.

This clone occurred once. The rearrangement joins TRBV19 to TRBJ1-4; 9 nucleotides match TRBD1. Germline CDR1 is LNHDA and CDR2 is SQIVND (reference sequence). The length of the CDR3 is 15 residues. V trimming: 6 bases; J trimming: 5 bases; junction bases outside the gene matches: 7. The CDR3 loop reads CASSRHRGRNEKLFF. In DNA form, the CDR3 reads TGTGCCAGTAGCCGACACAGGGGGCGAAATGAAAAACTGTTTTTT.

The chain carries TRBV28 and TRBJ2-1, with D maybe TRBD1 (5 bases). This CDR3 region has 14 residues. Germline CDR1 reads MDHEN; CDR2 reads SYDVKM. V dropped 4 bases and J dropped 9 bases, with 16 bases sitting between them. The CDR3 DNA reads as TGTGCCAGCAGTTCCTGGACGCAGGGTACTGAGCAGTTCTTC. Amino acids: CASSSWTQGTEQFF.

V and J are TRBV3-1 (or the pseudogene TRBV3-2) and TRBJ2-1; the D is unclear. The germline CDR1 and CDR2 sequences are LGHDT and YNNKEL (reference sequence). Trimming stripped 3 bases from V and 9 bases from J, with 9 bases between. The CDR3 is made up of 12 amino acids. The DNA of the CDR3 is TGTGCCAGCAGCCAGGGCGTCGGTGAGCAGTTCTTC. It is translated as CASSQGVGEQFF.

The V gene is TRBV5-1, the J gene TRBJ2-2, with 8 bases fitting TRBD2. V shed 4 bases and J 2 bases; nucleotides not matched to a gene: 16. Germline V CDR1 and CDR2: SGHRS, YFSETQ. The CDR3 extends over 19 amino acids. CDR3 sequence (DNA): TGCGCCAGCAGCACCCGGCCCCACGGACTAGCCGAAAACACCGGGGAGCTGTTTTTT. Amino acids: CASSTRPHGLAENTGELFF.

The gene calls are TRBV3-1 (or the pseudogene TRBV3-2) and TRBJ2-5, with 8 bases lining up with TRBD2. The CDR3 length is 16 residues. Germline V CDR1 and CDR2: LGHDT, YNNKEL (reference sequence). J was trimmed by 5 bases and V by 0 bases; bases with no gene match: 8. This CDR3 is CASSQEYGGARETQYF. CDR3 nucleotides: TGTGCCAGCAGCCAAGAATACGGGGGGGCCCGGGAGACCCAGTACTTC.

V gene TRBV29-1 combines with J gene TRBJ2-2; 8 bases line up with TRBD1. In germline, CDR1 is SQVTM, CDR2 ANQGSEA. After removal of 6 bases from V and 2 bases from J, the junction contained 5 bases not matched to a gene. CDR3 length: 14 residues. The CDR3, as DNA: TGCAGCGTCGTACAGGGGGTTAACACCGGGGAGCTGTTTTTT. Translated: CSVVQGVNTGELFF.

CDR3 nucleotides: TGTGCCAGCAGTCGGCAGGGGGCTCAAACCGGGGAGCTGTTTTTT. This encodes CASSRQGAQTGELFF. The chain combines TRBV11-2 with TRBJ2-2, with TRBD1 matching 8 bases. Germline V gene data show CDR1 as SGHAT and CDR2 as FQNNGV. The CDR3 spans 15 residues. V was pared by 6 bases and J by 5 bases, with 8 bases of the junction left unmatched.

The rearrangement links TRBV11-2 to TRBJ2-5; D uncertain. The CDR3 sequence is 12 residues long. Trimming removed 5 bases from V and 5 bases from J, with 9 bases in between. Germline loops: CDR1 SGHAT, CDR2 FQNNGV. This CDR3 reads CASSPVPETQYF. CDR3 DNA sequence: TGTGCCAGCAGCCCCGTCCCGGAGACCCAGTACTTC.

The chain has TRBV7-3 and TRBJ1-6; weak D call: TRBD1 (6 bases). V was clipped by 8 bases and J by 9 bases, with 14 bases between them. Germline V gene data show CDR1 as SGHTA and CDR2 as FQGTGA. The CDR3 contains 13 residues. The CDR3 DNA reads as TGTGCCAGCTCGAGGGGGGGTGGTTCACCCCTCCACTTT. It translates to CASSRGGGSPLHF.

The chain links TRBV6-5 to TRBJ1-2; D is perhaps TRBD1 (6 bases). This CDR3 has 13 amino acids. CDR1 is MNHEY, CDR2 SVGAGI, per germline. The V and J ends lost 10 bases and 1 base respectively, with 13 bases between them. Written as DNA, the CDR3 is TGTGCCACCCGGGACAATAATAACTATGGCTACACCTTC. Translation: CATRDNNNYGYTF.

The rearrangement links TRBV25-1 to TRBJ2-1; 11 bases match TRBD1. Germline trimming cut 5 bases from V and 8 bases from J; bases unmatched to any gene: 5. CDR3 length: 14 residues. CDR1 and CDR2 from the germline V gene are MGHDK and SYGVNS. CDR3 sequence: CASSNRDRGYEQFF. CDR3 DNA: TGTGCCAGCAGTAACCGGGACAGGGGGTATGAGCAGTTCTTC.